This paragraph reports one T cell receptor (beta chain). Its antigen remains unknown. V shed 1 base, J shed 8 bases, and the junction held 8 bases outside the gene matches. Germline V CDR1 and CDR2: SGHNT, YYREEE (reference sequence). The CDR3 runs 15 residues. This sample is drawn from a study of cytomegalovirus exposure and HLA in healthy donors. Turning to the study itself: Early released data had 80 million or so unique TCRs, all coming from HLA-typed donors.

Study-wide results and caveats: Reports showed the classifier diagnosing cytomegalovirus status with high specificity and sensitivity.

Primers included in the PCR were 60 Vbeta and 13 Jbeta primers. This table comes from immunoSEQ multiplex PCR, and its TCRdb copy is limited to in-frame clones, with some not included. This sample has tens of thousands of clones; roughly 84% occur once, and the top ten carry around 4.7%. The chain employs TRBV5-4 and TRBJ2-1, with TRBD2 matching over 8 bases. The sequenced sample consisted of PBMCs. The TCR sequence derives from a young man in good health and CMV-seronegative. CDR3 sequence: CASSLLGGLGDEQFF. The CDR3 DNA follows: TGTGCCAGCAGCTTGCTGGGGGGACTAGGCGATGAGCAGTTCTTC.